The clone carrying this T cell receptor beta chain showed up just once. The antigen is undetermined. This sample was included in a study of beta chain features in type 1 diabetes. Study information: Cell yields, gender and age were similar in healthy donors and patients. Whole-study findings and limits: Any role of HLA type in TCRB rearrangement remained unresolved here.

Germline lookup yields CDR1 SGHTA and CDR2 FQGNSA. The V and J ends lost 1 base and 4 bases, in that order; junction bases with no gene match: 3. There are 14 residues in the CDR3. The whole isolated RNA underwent reverse transcription, so sequencing captured expressed TCRB transcripts. Profiling relied on immunoSEQ multiplex PCR, and the TCRdb table lists in-frame clones only, not all of them. This sample carries under 25,000 clones, around 50% of them seen once, and the ten largest clones take about 0.45%. The V and J genes are TRBV7-2 and TRBJ1-2; 7 nucleotides align to TRBD1. This receptor was identified in a man younger than 35 in good health. The sequencing input was stem cell memory CD4+ T cells from blood. The DNA of the CDR3 is TGTGCCAGCAGCTTAGGGGACAGCGTCTATGGCTACACCTTC. Its translation: CASSLGDSVYGYTF.